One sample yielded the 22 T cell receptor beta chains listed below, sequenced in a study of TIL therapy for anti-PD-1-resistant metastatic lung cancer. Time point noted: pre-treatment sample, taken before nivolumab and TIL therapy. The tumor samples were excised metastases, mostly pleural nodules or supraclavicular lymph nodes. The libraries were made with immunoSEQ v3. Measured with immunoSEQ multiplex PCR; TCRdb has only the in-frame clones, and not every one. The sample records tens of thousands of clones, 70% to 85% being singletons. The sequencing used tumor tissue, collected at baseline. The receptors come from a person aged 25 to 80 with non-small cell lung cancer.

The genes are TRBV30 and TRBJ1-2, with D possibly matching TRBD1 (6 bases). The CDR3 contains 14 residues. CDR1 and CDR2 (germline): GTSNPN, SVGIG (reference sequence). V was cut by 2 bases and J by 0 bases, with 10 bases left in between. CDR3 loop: CAWSSDRTNYGYTF. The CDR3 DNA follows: TGTGCCTGGAGTTCAGACAGGACTAACTATGGCTACACCTTC.

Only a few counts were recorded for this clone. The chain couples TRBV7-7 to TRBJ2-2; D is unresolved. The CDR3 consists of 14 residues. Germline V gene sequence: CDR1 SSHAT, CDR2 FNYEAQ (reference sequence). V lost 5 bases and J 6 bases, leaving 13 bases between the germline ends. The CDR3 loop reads CASSIGLDPGELFF. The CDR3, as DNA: TGTGCCAGCAGCATCGGCCTGGATCCCGGGGAGCTGTTTTTT.

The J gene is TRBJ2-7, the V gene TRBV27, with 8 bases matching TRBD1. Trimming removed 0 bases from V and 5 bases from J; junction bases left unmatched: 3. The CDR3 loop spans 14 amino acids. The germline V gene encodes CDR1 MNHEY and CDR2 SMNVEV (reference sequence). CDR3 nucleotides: TGTGCCAGCAGTTTATCCAGGGGGCGAAACGAGCAGTACTTC. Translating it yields CASSLSRGRNEQYF.

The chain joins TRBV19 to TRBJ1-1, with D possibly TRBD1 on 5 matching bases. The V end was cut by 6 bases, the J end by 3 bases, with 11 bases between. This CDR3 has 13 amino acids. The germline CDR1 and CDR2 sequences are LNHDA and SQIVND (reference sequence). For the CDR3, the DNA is TGTGCCAGTAGCCGCGGGGGGGACACTGAAGCTTTCTTT. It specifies CASSRGGDTEAFF.

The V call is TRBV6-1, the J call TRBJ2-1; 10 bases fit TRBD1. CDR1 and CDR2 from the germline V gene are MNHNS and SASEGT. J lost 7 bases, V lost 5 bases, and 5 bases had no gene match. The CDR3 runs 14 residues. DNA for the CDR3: TGTGCCAGCAGTCGGACAGGGGGAGAAAATGAGCAGTTCTTC. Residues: CASSRTGGENEQFF.

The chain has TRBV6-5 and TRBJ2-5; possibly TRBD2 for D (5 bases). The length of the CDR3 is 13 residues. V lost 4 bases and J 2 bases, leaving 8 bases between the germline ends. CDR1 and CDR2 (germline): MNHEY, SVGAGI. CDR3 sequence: CASSWTSQETQYF. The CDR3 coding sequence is TGTGCCAGCAGTTGGACTTCGCAAGAGACCCAGTACTTC.

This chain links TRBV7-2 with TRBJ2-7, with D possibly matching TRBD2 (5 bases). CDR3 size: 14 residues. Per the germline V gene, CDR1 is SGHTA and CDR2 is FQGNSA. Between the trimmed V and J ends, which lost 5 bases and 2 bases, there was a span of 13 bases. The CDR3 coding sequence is TGTGCCAGCAGCCCGGAGGACTTACCCTACGAGCAGTACTTC. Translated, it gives CASSPEDLPYEQYF.

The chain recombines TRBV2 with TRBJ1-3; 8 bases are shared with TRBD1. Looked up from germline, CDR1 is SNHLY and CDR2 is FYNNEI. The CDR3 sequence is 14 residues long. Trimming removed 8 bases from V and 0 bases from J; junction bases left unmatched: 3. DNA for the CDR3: TGTGCCAGCGGGGGACAGGTCTCTGGAAACACCATATATTTT. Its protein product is CASGGQVSGNTIYF. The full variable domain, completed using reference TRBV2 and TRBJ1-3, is EPEVTQTPSHQVTQMGQEVILRCVPISNHLYFYWYRQILGQKVEFLVSFYNNEISEKSEIFDDQFSVERPDGSNFTLKIRSTKLEDSAMYFCASGGQVSGNTIYFGEGSWLTVV.

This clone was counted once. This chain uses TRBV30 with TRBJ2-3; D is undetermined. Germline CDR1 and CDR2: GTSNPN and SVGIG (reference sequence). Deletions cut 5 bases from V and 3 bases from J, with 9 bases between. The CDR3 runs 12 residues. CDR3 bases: TGTGCCTGGTATTTGAGGACAGATACGCAGTATTTT. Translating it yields CAWYLRTDTQYF.

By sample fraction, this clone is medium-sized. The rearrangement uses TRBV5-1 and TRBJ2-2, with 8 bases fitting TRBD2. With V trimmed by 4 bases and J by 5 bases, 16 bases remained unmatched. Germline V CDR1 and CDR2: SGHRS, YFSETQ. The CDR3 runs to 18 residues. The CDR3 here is CASSPQERRAGETGELFF. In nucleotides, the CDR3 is TGCGCCAGCAGCCCCCAGGAGCGGCGAGCGGGGGAGACCGGGGAGCTGTTTTTT.

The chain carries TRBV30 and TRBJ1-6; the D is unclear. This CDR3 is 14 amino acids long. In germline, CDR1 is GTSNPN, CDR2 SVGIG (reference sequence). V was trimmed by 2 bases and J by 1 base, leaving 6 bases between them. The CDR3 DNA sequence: TGTGCCTGGAGTAGGGATTCCTATAATTCACCCCTCCACTTT. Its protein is CAWSRDSYNSPLHF.

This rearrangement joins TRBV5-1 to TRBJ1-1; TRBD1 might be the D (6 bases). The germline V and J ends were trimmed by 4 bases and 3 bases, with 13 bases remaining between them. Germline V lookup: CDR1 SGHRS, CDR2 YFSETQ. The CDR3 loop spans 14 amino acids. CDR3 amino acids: CASSEGGMDTEAFF. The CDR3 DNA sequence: TGCGCCAGCAGCGAGGGGGGGATGGACACTGAAGCTTTCTTT.

CDR3 nucleotides: TGTGCCAGCAGCCAAGGGGGCAGCTACTACAATCAGCCCCAGCATTTT. It translates to CASSQGGSYYNQPQHF. V gene TRBV14 combines with J gene TRBJ1-5; possible D gene TRBD1, 5 bases. V lost 1 base and J 3 bases, leaving 13 bases between the germline ends. CDR3 size: 16 residues. CDR1 and CDR2 (germline): SGHDN, FVKESK.

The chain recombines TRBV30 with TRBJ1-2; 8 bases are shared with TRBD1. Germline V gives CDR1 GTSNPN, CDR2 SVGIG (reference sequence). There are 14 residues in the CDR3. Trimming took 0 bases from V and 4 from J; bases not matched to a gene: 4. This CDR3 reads CAWSVLTGGYGYTF. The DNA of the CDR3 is TGTGCCTGGAGTGTTTTAACAGGGGGCTATGGCTACACCTTC.

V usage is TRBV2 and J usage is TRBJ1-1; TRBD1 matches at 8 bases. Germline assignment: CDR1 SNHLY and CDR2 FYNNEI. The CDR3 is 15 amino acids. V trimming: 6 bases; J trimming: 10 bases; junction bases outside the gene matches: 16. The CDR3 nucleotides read TGTGCCAGCAGCCCGACAGGGGCTACGCCGAGCTTAGCTTTCTTT. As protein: CASSPTGATPSLAFF.

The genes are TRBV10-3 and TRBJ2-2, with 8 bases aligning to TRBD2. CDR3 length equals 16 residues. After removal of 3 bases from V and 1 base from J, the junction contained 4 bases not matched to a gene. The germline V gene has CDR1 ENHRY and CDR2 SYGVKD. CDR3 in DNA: TGTGCCATCAGTGACGCCGGGAGGGGGAACACCGGGGAGCTGTTTTTT. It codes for CAISDAGRGNTGELFF.

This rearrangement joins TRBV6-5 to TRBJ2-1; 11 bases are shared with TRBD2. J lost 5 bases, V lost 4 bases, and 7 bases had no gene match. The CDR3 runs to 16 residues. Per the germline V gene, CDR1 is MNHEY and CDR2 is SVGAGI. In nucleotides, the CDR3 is TGTGCCAGCAGTTCCCAACTAGCGGGGGCCAACAATGAGCAGTTCTTC. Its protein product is CASSSQLAGANNEQFF.

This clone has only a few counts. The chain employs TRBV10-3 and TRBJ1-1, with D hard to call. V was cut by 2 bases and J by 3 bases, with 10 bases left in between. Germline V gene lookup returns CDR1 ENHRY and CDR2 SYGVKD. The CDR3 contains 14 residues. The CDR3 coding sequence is TGTGCCATCAGTGAGCTGGGCGGGCACACTGAAGCTTTCTTT. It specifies CAISELGGHTEAFF.

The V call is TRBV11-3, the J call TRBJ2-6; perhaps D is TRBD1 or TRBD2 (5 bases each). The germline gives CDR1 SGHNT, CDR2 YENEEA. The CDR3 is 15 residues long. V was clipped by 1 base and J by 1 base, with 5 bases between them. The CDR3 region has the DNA TGTGCCAGCAGCTTAGGGGGGTCTGGGGCCAACGTCCTGACTTTC. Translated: CASSLGGSGANVLTF.

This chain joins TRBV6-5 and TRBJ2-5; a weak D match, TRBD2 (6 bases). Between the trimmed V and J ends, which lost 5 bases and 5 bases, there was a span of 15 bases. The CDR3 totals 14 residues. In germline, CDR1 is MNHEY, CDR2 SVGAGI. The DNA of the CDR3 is TGTGCCAGCAGTACCGGCCTAGCGAGGGAGACCCAGTACTTC. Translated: CASSTGLARETQYF.

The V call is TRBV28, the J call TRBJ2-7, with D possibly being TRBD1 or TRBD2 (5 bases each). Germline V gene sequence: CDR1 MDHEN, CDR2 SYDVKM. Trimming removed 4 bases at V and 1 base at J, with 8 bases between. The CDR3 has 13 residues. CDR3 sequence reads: CASSSGTSYEQYF. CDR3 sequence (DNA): TGTGCCAGCAGTTCCGGGACGTCCTACGAGCAGTACTTC.

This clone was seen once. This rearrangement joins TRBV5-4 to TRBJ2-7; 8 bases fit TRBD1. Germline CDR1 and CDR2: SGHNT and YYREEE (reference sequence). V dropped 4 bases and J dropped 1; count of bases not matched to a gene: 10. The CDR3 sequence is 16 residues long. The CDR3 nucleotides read TGTGCCAGCAGCCCACGACAGGGGCGATTTTCCTACGAGCAGTACTTC. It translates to CASSPRQGRFSYEQYF.